Presented here are 23 T cell receptor beta chains from one specimen sequenced in a study of T cell changes during pregnancy in multiple sclerosis. The assay was immunoSEQ multiplex PCR, and TCRdb's table has in-frame clones only and misses some. The sample lists 75,000 to 100,000 clones; about 92% were seen once. The input for sequencing was peripheral blood, taken after pregnancy. Source of these receptors: a female donor in good health, enrolled as a control in a pregnancy study.

The chain links TRBV27 to TRBJ2-7; no reliable D call. V was pared by 0 bases and J by 3 bases, with 12 bases between. This CDR3 has 15 amino acids. The V gene's germline CDR1 is MNHEY and CDR2 SMNVEV (reference sequence). The CDR3 DNA reads TGTGCCAGCAGTTTATCTGATCCAGCGTACTACGAGCAGTACTTC. It is translated as CASSLSDPAYYEQYF.

The chain has TRBV19 and TRBJ2-3, with D possibly being TRBD2 (5 bases). Germline CDR1 reads LNHDA; CDR2 reads SQIVND (reference sequence). V dropped 7 bases and J dropped 1 base, with 12 bases sitting between them. The CDR3 covers 14 residues. The CDR3 sequence is CASTLDWGTDTQYF. In DNA form, the CDR3 reads TGTGCCAGTACCCTGGACTGGGGCACAGATACGCAGTATTTT.

The chain uses TRBV2 and TRBJ1-6; D uncertain. The CDR3 consists of 16 residues. Germline lookup yields CDR1 SNHLY and CDR2 FYNNEI. With 7 bases removed from V and 3 bases from J, the gap between germline ends came to 16 bases. The CDR3 sequence is CASTPRRPVYNSPLHF. The CDR3 DNA follows: TGTGCCAGCACCCCTCGCAGGCCAGTCTATAATTCACCCCTCCACTTT. The full variable domain, with the rest looked up from reference TRBV2 and TRBJ1-6, is EPEVTQTPSHQVTQMGQEVILRCVPISNHLYFYWYRQILGQKVEFLVSFYNNEISEKSEIFDDQFSVERPDGSNFTLKIRSTKLEDSAMYFCASTPRRPVYNSPLHFGNGTRLTVT.

The CDR3 here is CASSPDKNYGYTF. The CDR3, as DNA: TGTGCCAGCAGTCCCGACAAAAACTATGGCTACACCTTC. The chain recombines TRBV6-6 with TRBJ1-2; no definite D call. Germline CDR1 MNHNY, CDR2 SVGAGI (reference sequence). The V end lost 5 bases, the J end lost 2 bases, and 9 bases lay between the germline ends. The CDR3 spans 13 residues.

This chain joins TRBV28 and TRBJ2-7, with 7 bases fitting TRBD2. This CDR3 region has 15 residues. Germline CDR1 and CDR2: MDHEN and SYDVKM. V was pared by 7 bases and J by 2 bases, with 11 bases of the junction left unmatched. The CDR3 protein is CASTLGLGGAYEQYF. The CDR3 DNA sequence: TGTGCCAGCACCCTGGGATTGGGGGGGGCCTACGAGCAGTACTTC.

This sequence joins TRBV2 and TRBJ2-1; D is perhaps TRBD2 (6 bases). Germline V CDR1 and CDR2: SNHLY, FYNNEI. The ends were cut back, 6 bases at V and 3 bases at J, with 18 bases in the middle. The CDR3 has 16 amino acids. The CDR3 nucleotides read TGTGCCAGCAGGGAAAGTACTAGCAGTCTCTACAATGAGCAGTTCTTC. Its protein is CASRESTSSLYNEQFF. Full variable domain (rest looked up from reference TRBV2 and TRBJ2-1): EPEVTQTPSHQVTQMGQEVILRCVPISNHLYFYWYRQILGQKVEFLVSFYNNEISEKSEIFDDQFSVERPDGSNFTLKIRSTKLEDSAMYFCASRESTSSLYNEQFFGPGTRLTVL.

Comments on this clone: The junction departs from germline at one end; a sequencing error may be responsible. Different DNA sequences within this sample yield the same CDR3. The chain carries TRBV10-1 and TRBJ2-2; TRBD2 might be the D (5 bases). This CDR3 is built from 14 residues. From germline, CDR1 is WNHNN and CDR2 SYGVQD (reference sequence). The CDR3 region has the DNA TGCGCCAGCAGTGGAGTCCAGAACACCGGGGAACTGTTTTTT. It encodes CASSGVQNTGELFF.

The genes are TRBV5-1 and TRBJ2-2; the match to TRBD2 covers 9 bases. V shed 1 base, J shed 1 base, and the junction held 5 bases outside the gene matches. The CDR3 spans 17 residues. CDR1 SGHRS and CDR2 YFSETQ come from the germline V gene. The CDR3 nucleotides read TGCGCCAGCAGCTTGCGAGCGGGGGGATTGAACACCGGGGAGCTGTTTTTT. It translates to CASSLRAGGLNTGELFF.

The chain couples TRBV28 to TRBJ2-7; the D is unclear. The CDR3 has 11 amino acids. V lost 5 bases and J lost 3, with 5 bases in between. CDR1 and CDR2 (germline): MDHEN, SYDVKM. The CDR3 DNA sequence: TGTGCCAGCAGTAAGAGCTACGAGCAGTACTTC. Translated: CASSKSYEQYF.

This chain links TRBV5-1 with TRBJ2-1; the D is unclear. The CDR3 covers 16 residues. Trimming left V 2 bases short and J 0 bases short, with 12 bases between. CDR1 is SGHRS and CDR2 is YFSETQ in the germline V gene. The CDR3 sequence is CASSLTAGSSYNEQFF. The CDR3 region has the DNA TGCGCCAGCAGCTTAACAGCCGGAAGCTCCTACAATGAGCAGTTCTTC. Supplemented by reference TRBV5-1 and TRBJ2-1, the full variable domain reads KAGVTQTPRYLIKTRGQQVTLSCSPISGHRSVSWYQQTPGQGLQFLFEYFSETQRNKGNFPGRFSGRQFSNSRSEMNVSTLELGDSALYLCASSLTAGSSYNEQFFGPGTRLTVL.

The rearrangement joins TRBV11-2 to TRBJ2-5, with a tentative D call TRBD1 (5 bases). V was trimmed by 6 bases and J by 1 base, leaving 9 bases between them. Looked up from germline, CDR1 is SGHAT and CDR2 is FQNNGV. The CDR3 totals 13 residues. CDR3 sequence reads: CASSDSFQETQYF. CDR3 DNA: TGTGCCAGCAGTGACAGCTTCCAAGAGACCCAGTACTTC. The whole variable domain, remainder taken from reference TRBV11-2 and TRBJ2-5, is EAGVAQSPRYKIIEKRQSVAFWCNPISGHATLYWYQQILGQGPKLLIQFQNNGVVDDSQLPKDRFSAERLKGVDSTLKIQPAKLEDSAVYLCASSDSFQETQYFGPGTRLLVL.

The chain combines TRBV19 with TRBJ2-7; a weak D match, TRBD1 (6 bases). The germline gives CDR1 LNHDA, CDR2 SQIVND (reference sequence). This CDR3 is built from 13 residues. Between the trimmed V and J ends, which lost 3 bases and 3 bases, there was a span of 9 bases. The CDR3 loop is CASSIEQGYEQYF. CDR3 nucleotide sequence: TGTGCCAGTAGTATTGAACAGGGCTACGAGCAGTACTTC. Full variable domain (missing parts from reference TRBV19 and TRBJ2-7): DGGITQSPKYLFRKEGQNVTLSCEQNLNHDAMYWYRQDPGQGLRLIYYSQIVNDFQKGDIAEGYSVSREKKESFPLTVTSAQKNPTAFYLCASSIEQGYEQYFGPGTRLTVT.

The gene calls are TRBV2 and TRBJ2-2, with 7 bases identical to TRBD1. With 7 bases clipped from V and 5 bases from J, the junction kept 10 bases outside the gene matches. CDR1 is SNHLY and CDR2 is FYNNEI in the germline V gene. The CDR3 loop spans 15 amino acids. CDR3 sequence: CASISGGQATGELFF. Here the CDR3 DNA reads TGTGCCAGCATCAGTGGAGGACAGGCAACCGGGGAGCTGTTTTTT.

This clone came up once. The chain carries TRBV7-9 and TRBJ2-7, with TRBD2 identical over 11 bases. The V and J ends lost 4 bases and 4 bases, in that order; junction bases with no gene match: 12. This CDR3 region has 17 residues. The germline gives CDR1 SEHNR, CDR2 FQNEAQ (reference sequence). The DNA of the CDR3 is TGTGCCAGCAGCTCATCCTCACTAGCGGGAGCGGATTACGAGCAGTACTTC. Amino acids: CASSSSSLAGADYEQYF. Full variable domain (rest looked up from reference TRBV7-9 and TRBJ2-7): DTGVSQNPRHKITKRGQNVTFRCDPISEHNRLYWYRQTLGQGPEFLTYFQNEAQLEKSRLLSDRFSAERPKGSFSTLEIQRTEQGDSAMYLCASSSSSLAGADYEQYFGPGTRLTVT.

In this sample, this clone turned up once. V is TRBV6-6 and J is TRBJ1-2, with D tentatively TRBD1 (5 bases). Germline V CDR1 and CDR2: MNHNY, SVGAGI (reference sequence). V lost 2 bases to trimming and J lost 0 bases, with 10 bases between them. The CDR3 loop spans 15 amino acids. The CDR3 nucleotides are TGTGCCAGCAGTTACGGGCGGGGCCCTAACTATGGCTACACCTTC. Translation: CASSYGRGPNYGYTF.

This clone was found a few times. The V and J genes are TRBV9 and TRBJ2-2; possibly TRBD1 for D (6 bases). Trimming removed 3 bases from V and 3 bases from J, with 9 bases in between. CDR3 length: 14 residues. Germline CDR1 reads SGDLS; CDR2 reads YYNGEE. The DNA for the CDR3 is TGTGCCAGCAGCGAACAGGGATACACCGGGGAGCTGTTTTTT. This sequence encodes CASSEQGYTGELFF.

The chain combines TRBV7-2 with TRBJ2-2, with D possibly TRBD2 on 5 matching bases. Trimming removed 5 bases at V and 4 bases at J, with 8 bases between. The CDR3 loop spans 13 amino acids. Germline CDR1 SGHTA, CDR2 FQGNSA. The CDR3 loop is CASSDRGTGELFF. CDR3 DNA: TGTGCCAGCAGCGACCGGGGCACCGGGGAGCTGTTTTTT.

The chain joins TRBV7-9 to TRBJ2-5, with a weak D call TRBD1 (6 bases). V lost 4 bases and J 0 bases, leaving 9 bases between the germline ends. CDR1 and CDR2 from the germline V gene are SEHNR and FQNEAQ (reference sequence). This CDR3 region has 14 residues. This CDR3 reads CASSSGTYQETQYF. CDR3 sequence (DNA): TGTGCCAGCAGCTCCGGGACATACCAAGAGACCCAGTACTTC.

The chain couples TRBV4-1 to TRBJ1-1; D not resolved. CDR3 length: 13 residues. Germline V gives CDR1 MGHRA, CDR2 YSYEKL. V lost 1 base to trimming and J lost 5 bases, with 8 bases between them. CDR3 residues: CASSQVPVTEAFF. In DNA, the CDR3 is TGCGCCAGCAGCCAAGTTCCCGTAACTGAAGCTTTCTTT.

The chain carries TRBV6-5 and TRBJ1-1; the D gene is possibly TRBD1 (6 bases). This CDR3 region has 13 residues. Trimming removed 8 bases from V and 1 base from J, with 11 bases in between. Germline V gene sequence: CDR1 MNHEY, CDR2 SVGAGI. CDR3 in DNA: TGTGCCAGCGGGGGGGGCTGGAACACTGAAGCTTTCTTT. This sequence encodes CASGGGWNTEAFF.

The J gene is TRBJ2-1, the V gene TRBV4-1; D possibly corresponds to TRBD2 (6 bases). The CDR3 runs to 16 residues. V shed 0 bases and J shed 10 bases, with 19 bases lying between them. Germline V lookup: CDR1 MGHRA, CDR2 YSYEKL. The CDR3 coding sequence is TGCGCCAGCAGCCAAGAGGAGGGGACTTCTTATGGGGAGCAGTTCTTC. Its protein product is CASSQEEGTSYGEQFF.

The CDR3 sequence is CASSFWEHPPGLGANVLTF. For the CDR3, the DNA is TGTGCCAGCAGTTTTTGGGAGCACCCCCCGGGTCTGGGGGCCAACGTCCTGACTTTC. The V and J genes are TRBV28 and TRBJ2-6, with D perhaps matching TRBD2 (5 bases). The V gene's germline CDR1 is MDHEN and CDR2 SYDVKM. Trimming cost V 3 bases and J 4 bases, with 22 bases left between them. The CDR3 has 19 residues.

The chain joins TRBV7-9 to TRBJ1-2; D is ambiguous. V was pared by 1 base and J by 4 bases, with 4 bases between. The CDR3 has 12 amino acids. CDR1 is SEHNR and CDR2 is FQNEAQ in the germline V gene (reference sequence). The CDR3 sequence is CASSLDSYGYTF. CDR3 sequence (DNA): TGTGCCAGCAGCTTAGACAGCTATGGCTACACCTTC.